The rows below give T cell receptor beta chains drawn from one sample of a study of blood T cell repertoires in COVID-19. The repertoire was sequenced with immunoSEQ multiplex PCR; TCRdb's copy has only in-frame clones and lacks some. The sample holds 130,000 to 150,000 clones, approximately 85% seen once. The sequenced sample consisted of peripheral blood. The receptors were gathered from a man in his 70s with acute or convalescent COVID-19. Both conserved end residues are part of each CDR3. Not all rows give a size; the values are once, few, many and, for expanded clones, a class.

>TRBV7-9|NA
CASSSQGRRGNTIYF
>TRBV9|NA
CASGSPPQRGQYF
>TRBV19|once
CASRGPNQPQHF
>TRBV6-5|NA
CASSSGTVNGYTF
>TRBV2|NA
CASSPDSNEQFF
>TRBV6-6|NA
CASSYSGGGASNEQFF
>TRBV6-5|NA
CASGGSNQPQHF
>TRBV19|NA
CASSNGWGLEKLFF
>TRBV6-6|NA
CASSSGTSGLYEQFF
>TRBV11-2|NA
CASNKGGSSSGNTIYF
>TRBV9|NA
CASSVGTPNSPLHF
>TRBV20-1|NA
CSASRDTGELFF
>TRBV6-5|NA
CASRATGVSNQPQHF
>TRBV3-1/TRBV3-2|NA
CASSQQGEAGNTIYF
>TRBV5-6|few
CASSFYTPNYGYTF
>TRBV7-9|NA
CASSLGLRDTLSYEQYF
>TRBV28|NA
CASKAGGTNEKLFF
>TRBV5-4|NA
CATAGTSGGGETQYF
>TRBV6-5|NA
CASSYELNTEAFF
>TRBV27|NA
CASSARTGIAAFF
>TRBV21-1|once
CASSGQGGYNSPLHF
>TRBV14|NA
CASSQDRGRRTGELFF
>TRBV7-2|NA
CASSYQRSTDTQYF
>TRBV20-1|once
CSVSRGPQVSF
>TRBV3-1/TRBV3-2|once
CASSPRVGVHEQYF
>TRBV3-1/TRBV3-2|once
CASGVAGPYEQYF
>TRBV19|NA
CASSRRASGRGTDTQYF
>TRBV4-1|NA
CASSKAKTGDRAKNIQYF
>TRBV2|few
CASRQREGYNEQFF
>TRBV3-1/TRBV3-2|NA
CASSQGRRNSPFYGYTF
>TRBV19|NA
CASSIPGTGMNEQFF
>TRBV7-8|NA
CASSLESGIQYF
>TRBV7-9|once
CASSGGTALEQYF
>TRBV21-1|NA
CASTLRGSTSTTDTQYF
>TRBV5-6|NA
CASSLTGGNIQYF
>TRBV6-5|NA
CASSRDRVDSPLHF
>TRBV18|NA
CASSPGQGDANEQFF
>TRBV6-2/TRBV6-3|few
CASSYLPGDTEAFF
>TRBV5-6|NA
CASSLDPTDWAYGYTF
>TRBV6-6|NA
CASSFRSGARNEQFF
>TRBV6-1|NA
CASSEKGDRGSPLHF
>TRBV12-5|NA
CASGLGAQGGGYTF
>TRBV12-5|NA
CASGPYDRAWNSPLHF
>TRBV19|NA
CASSTGLASGELFF
>TRBV5-1|NA
CASSSRPQGATGANVLTF
>TRBV11-2|NA
CASSPGLSTDTQYF
>TRBV5-1|NA
CASSAWRVEETQYF
>TRBV3-1/TRBV3-2|NA
CASSLTPTQGTEENTEAFF
>TRBV7-2|NA
CASSSGPGDDQPQHF
>TRBV5-1|NA
CASTTGLNTEAFF
>TRBV11-3|NA
CASSLGTSDNEQFF
>TRBV4-1|NA
CASSRQGAEDTEAFF
>TRBV5-1|once
CASSGGVRHNSPLHF
>TRBV10-3|NA
CAINANTDTQYF
>TRBV6-5|NA
CASSSGQINSPLHF
>TRBV20-1|NA
CSAREGRGQFF
>TRBV2|NA
CASSAAPGQGADGNEQFF
>TRBV3-1/TRBV3-2|NA
CASSQGQGTTEAFF
>TRBV6-5|NA
CASSPDRDSYEQYF